Listed below are T cell receptor beta chains from one sample, sequenced in a study of CD4+ T cells in melanoma. The protocol was immunoSEQ multiplex PCR, while the TCRdb copy is restricted to in-frame clones and leaves out a portion. The data hold around 55,000 clones, with more than 60% observed a single time. What was sequenced was tumor tissue. All receptors derive from a human donor with melanoma. The CDR3 runs from the conserved cysteine through the conserved F or W. A D gene is named only where the DNA matches it firmly. The size field is filled for only some rows; it gives once, few, many or a size class.

clone_size j_call v_call d_call cdr3_aa cdr3_nt
. TRBJ1-1 TRBV6-1 . CASSEGYGQTFEAFF TGTGCCAGCAGTGAAGGGTACGGTCAGACTTTTGAAGCTTTCTTT
. TRBJ1-2 TRBV9 . CASSVGDGFGYTF TGTGCCAGCAGCGTAGGGGACGGGTTTGGCTACACCTTC
. TRBJ1-5 TRBV30 . CAWSVLGSGPQHF TGTGCCTGGAGTGTATTGGGGTCCGGGCCCCAGCATTTT
. TRBJ1-2 TRBV5-5 . CASSRMGGGGYGYTF TGTGCCAGCAGTCGCATGGGGGGCGGGGGCTATGGCTACACCTTC
. TRBJ1-1 TRBV5-4 . CASSQLLLGPNTEAFF TGTGCCAGCAGCCAACTACTCCTGGGCCCGAACACTGAAGCTTTCTTT
few TRBJ1-5 TRBV6-1 TRBD1 CASSEMDRPANQPQHF TGTGCCAGCAGTGAAATGGACAGGCCGGCTAATCAGCCCCAGCATTTT
once TRBJ1-2 TRBV7-9 TRBD1 CASSTRDSDYGYTF TGTGCCAGCAGCACCCGGGACAGCGACTATGGCTACACCTTC
. TRBJ1-6 TRBV4-1 . CASSLRTSSYNSPLHF TGCGCCAGCAGCCTTCGGACGAGCTCCTATAATTCACCCCTCCACTTT
. TRBJ1-5 TRBV5-4 . CASSSDRGLSQPQHF TGTGCCAGCAGCTCAGACCGGGGCCTCAGCCAGCCCCAGCATTTT
. TRBJ1-3 TRBV18 . CASSPGWGPGNTIYF TGTGCCAGCTCACCAGGGTGGGGCCCTGGAAACACCATATATTTT
many TRBJ2-7 TRBV6-6 TRBD1 CASTQHRDSEQYF TGTGCCAGCACTCAACACCGGGACAGCGAGCAGTACTTC
. TRBJ2-7 TRBV7-7 . CASSLGADYEQYF TGTGCTAGCAGCTTAGGCGCCGACTACGAGCAGTACTTC
medium-sized TRBJ1-6 TRBV5-1 TRBD1 CATRTGSQSPLHF TGCGCCACCAGGACAGGGAGTCAATCACCCCTCCACTTT
. TRBJ1-5 TRBV6-6 . CASKDTGGQPQHF TGTGCCAGCAAAGACACGGGAGGACAGCCCCAGCATTTT
. TRBJ2-7 TRBV4-3 . CASSQDAASSGQYF TGCGCCAGCAGCCAAGATGCGGCTTCAAGTGGGCAGTACTTC
. TRBJ2-7 TRBV19 TRBD1 CASSVGTLEGASYEQYF TGTGCCAGTAGTGTGGGGACGCTCGAGGGGGCCTCCTACGAGCAGTACTTC
few TRBJ2-7 TRBV4-3 TRBD2 CASSQGTSGGVGQYF TGCGCCAGCAGCCAAGGGACTAGCGGGGGGGTAGGGCAGTACTTC
. TRBJ2-5 TRBV6-1 . CASNGPRQETQYF TGTGCCAGCAACGGACCCAGACAAGAGACCCAGTACTTC
few TRBJ2-1 TRBV19 . CASSIDGESEQFF TGTGCCAGTAGTATAGACGGGGAGAGTGAGCAGTTCTTC
. TRBJ1-2 TRBV14 . CASSQSRTPGDYGYTF TGTGCCAGCAGCCAATCCAGGACCCCCGGGGACTATGGCTACACCTTC